The clone carrying this T cell receptor (beta chain) has ten or more counts. Its target is not known. This sample was taken from a study of regulatory T cells in long-lasting Graves disease. Study conclusions and caveats: Persistent cases favored TRBV28, TRBJ1-2 and TRBJ2-5. Lower TCR diversity was seen in persistent Graves' patients than in newly diagnosed ones.

V gave up 5 bases and J gave up 5 bases, with 13 bases separating them. Germline V CDR1 and CDR2: SQVTM, ANQGSEA. CDR3 length: 12 amino acids. Specified time point: newly diagnosed GD, antithyroid drugs for less than 3 months. The authors made the TCR library using RNA they extracted from PBMCs. It was by American Thyroid Association guidelines that Graves' disease was diagnosed. Enrollment of patients was through an endocrinology department in Xi'an, China. Sequencing libraries for TCR beta were prepared with iRepertoire HTBI primers and Arm-PCR of CDR3 regions. A single record per CDR3 protein comes from TCRdb applying MiXCR to the multiplex PCR reads. The sample consists of roughly 380,000 distinct CDR3 sequences, 15% to 18% of them appearing once.

This sequence originates from a female donor with Graves disease. The sequenced sample was peripheral blood mononuclear cells (PBMCs), obtained at new diagnosis, from a patient treated with antithyroid drugs. J is TRBJ2-7 and V is TRBV29-1, with D perhaps matching TRBD1 (6 bases). The CDR3 coding sequence is TGCAGCGTTCTACAGGGTAACCACGAGCAGTACTTC. Translating it yields CSVLQGNHEQYF.